Reported below is one TCR beta chain. The entry originates in a study of cytomegalovirus exposure and HLA in healthy donors. The CDR3 covers 15 residues. Germline-derived CDR1 and CDR2 are MGHRA and YSYEKL. The V and J ends lost 6 bases and 1 base respectively, with 16 bases between them. This table comes from immunoSEQ multiplex PCR, and its TCRdb copy is limited to in-frame clones, with some not included. Of more than 85,000 clones listed, over 85% are singletons. Sequencing used PBMCs. The clonotype comes from a woman aged 18-30 years in good health and CMV-seronegative. This chain joins TRBV4-1 and TRBJ2-7; TRBD1 might be the D (5 bases). The CDR3 region has the DNA TGCGCCAGCAGTCAATCCAGGGTTGGGTCCTACGAGCAGTACTTC. Translating gives CASSQSRVGSYEQYF.